This record covers a single TCR beta chain. This entry is derived from a study of blood T cell repertoires in COVID-19. About the research overall: There were acute and convalescent COVID-19 samples, and they came from the United States, Italy and Spain. The cDNA or gDNA used as material had been derived from T cells, B-cell-depleted T cells, or PBMCs.

Authors' methods: It was from reference gene primer amplification that nucleated cell counts were estimated. The repertoire was sequenced with immunoSEQ multiplex PCR; TCRdb's copy has only in-frame clones and lacks some. The V and J calls and clone size are taken from that table; D and trimming were inferred from the DNA. The table records around 100,000 clones, around 80% of them present only once. Germline V gene lookup returns CDR1 LGHNA and CDR2 YNFKEQ. The CDR3 runs to 17 residues. The J segment lost 2 bases and the V segment lost 4 bases, leaving 9 bases of the junction unmatched. The sequenced material came from peripheral blood. This TCR derives from a human donor in a cohort sampled during active COVID-19. The chain uses TRBV4-2 and TRBJ1-4, with 8 bases matching TRBD1. Here the CDR3 DNA reads TGTGCCAGCAGCCCGGCCGGGACAGGCCTCACTAATGAAAAACTGTTTTTT. It specifies CASSPAGTGLTNEKLFF.